This TCR beta chain was sequenced in a study of CD8+CD57+ T cells in acquired aplastic anemia. Findings of the study overall: The study identified roughly 29 CD8+ CDR3 sequences shared by patients and controls.

V lost 9 bases and J 4 bases, leaving 12 bases between the germline ends. This CDR3 has 12 residues. The germline CDR1 and CDR2 sequences are MGHDK and SYGVNS. Previously, flow cytometry had revealed CD8+CD57+ cell expansion in the patients chosen for sequencing. Therapy had not been given to patients before blood sampling. Comment on this clonotype: Its antigen is not known.

Genomic DNA was employed as the template in profiling TCR beta VDJ and CDR3. TCRdb passed the reads through MiXCR, listing each CDR3 protein once. This sample has fewer than 300,000 distinct CDR3 sequences; around 82% occur once, and the top ten carry roughly two fifths. The rearrangement links TRBV25-1 to TRBJ1-2, with D uncertain. The sample comprised sorted CD4+, CD8+, or CD8+CD57+ T cells (not recorded which) from PBMCs. This receptor was obtained from a human donor with aplastic anemia. The CDR3 nucleotides are TGTGCCAGTCAGTCGGAAACCTATGGCTACACCTTC. This sequence encodes CASQSETYGYTF.